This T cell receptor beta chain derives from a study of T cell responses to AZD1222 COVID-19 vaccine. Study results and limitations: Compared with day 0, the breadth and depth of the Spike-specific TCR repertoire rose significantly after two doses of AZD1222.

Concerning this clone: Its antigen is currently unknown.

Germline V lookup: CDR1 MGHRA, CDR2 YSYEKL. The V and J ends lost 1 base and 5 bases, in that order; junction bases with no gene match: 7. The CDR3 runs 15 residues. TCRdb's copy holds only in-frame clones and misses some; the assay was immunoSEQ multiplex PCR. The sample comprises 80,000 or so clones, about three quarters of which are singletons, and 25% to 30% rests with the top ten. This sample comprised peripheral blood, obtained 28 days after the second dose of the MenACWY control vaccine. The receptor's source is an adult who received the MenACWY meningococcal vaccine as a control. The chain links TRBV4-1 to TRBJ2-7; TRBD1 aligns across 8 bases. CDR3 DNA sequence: TGCGCCAGCAGCCAAGGAGGACAGGGTGGGGACGAGCAGTACTTC. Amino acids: CASSQGGQGGDEQYF.